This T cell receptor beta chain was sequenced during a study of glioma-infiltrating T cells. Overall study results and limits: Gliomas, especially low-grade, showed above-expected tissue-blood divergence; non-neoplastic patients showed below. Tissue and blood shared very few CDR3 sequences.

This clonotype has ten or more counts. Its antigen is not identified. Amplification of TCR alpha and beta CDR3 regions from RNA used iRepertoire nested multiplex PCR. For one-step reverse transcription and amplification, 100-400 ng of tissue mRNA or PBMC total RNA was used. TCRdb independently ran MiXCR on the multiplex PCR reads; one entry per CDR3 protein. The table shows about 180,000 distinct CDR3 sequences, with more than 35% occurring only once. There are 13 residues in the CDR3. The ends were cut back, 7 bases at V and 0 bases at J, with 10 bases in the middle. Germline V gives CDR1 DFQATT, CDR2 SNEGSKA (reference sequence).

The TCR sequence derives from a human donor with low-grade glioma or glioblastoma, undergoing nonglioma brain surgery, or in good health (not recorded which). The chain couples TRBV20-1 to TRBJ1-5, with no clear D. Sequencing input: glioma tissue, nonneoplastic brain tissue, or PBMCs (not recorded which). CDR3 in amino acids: CSVPTDSNQPQHF. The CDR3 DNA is TGCAGTGTCCCGACGGATAGCAATCAGCCCCAGCATTTT.